Each of the 27 T cell receptor beta chains below was sequenced from the same sample in a study of blood T cell repertoires in COVID-19 (dated by TCRdb to 2020 to 2021). Libraries were made using the immunoSEQ multiplex PCR assay. The table comes from immuneACCESS by way of TCRdb, which keeps in-frame sequences with V and J called. Part of the clones is missing from these tables; in studies checked, under half for an unresolved V gene and the rest for unknown reasons. This sample gives about 310,000 clones in total; about nine tenths of them show up just once. Of the sample, around 8.9% is held by the ten largest clones. The material sequenced was PBMCs or T cells enriched from blood (not recorded which). These receptors were obtained from a woman between 18 and 29 years old who had recovered from COVID-19.

This clone was counted once. The rearrangement links TRBV4-3 to TRBJ1-1; D is unclear. The V end lost 1 base, the J end lost 0 bases, and 12 bases lay between the germline ends. The CDR3 totals 16 residues. Germline CDR1 LGHNA, CDR2 YSLEER. This CDR3 is CASSQAVPPMNTEAFF. CDR3 bases: TGCGCCAGCAGCCAAGCCGTACCCCCTATGAACACTGAAGCTTTCTTT.

This sequence joins TRBV7-7 and TRBJ2-5; 8 bases line up with TRBD1. The CDR3 runs to 14 residues. Germline CDR1 reads SSHAT; CDR2 reads FNYEAQ (reference sequence). J lost 1 base, V lost 5 bases, and 3 bases had no gene match. CDR3 in amino acids: CASSPGQAQETQYF. In nucleotides, the CDR3 is TGTGCCAGCAGCCCGGGACAGGCCCAAGAGACCCAGTACTTC.

This chain connects TRBV19 to TRBJ2-2; D possibly corresponds to TRBD2 (6 bases). Per germline, CDR1 LNHDA and CDR2 SQIVND (reference sequence). The ends were cut back, 2 bases at V and 0 bases at J, with 10 bases in the middle. The CDR3 length is 16 residues. Written as DNA, the CDR3 is TGTGCCAGTAGTATAAAGGGCGGGGCGAACACCGGGGAGCTGTTTTTT. This codes for CASSIKGGANTGELFF. Full variable domain (missing parts from reference TRBV19 and TRBJ2-2): DGGITQSPKYLFRKEGQNVTLSCEQNLNHDAMYWYRQDPGQGLRLIYYSQIVNDFQKGDIAEGYSVSREKKESFPLTVTSAQKNPTAFYLCASSIKGGANTGELFFGEGSRLTVL.

This chain links TRBV27 with TRBJ1-2, with TRBD1 matching 8 bases. Per germline, CDR1 MNHEY and CDR2 SMNVEV (reference sequence). The J segment lost 5 bases and the V segment lost 10 bases, leaving 21 bases of the junction unmatched. The length of the CDR3 is 17 residues. The CDR3 here is CATLTRETGDGGYGYTF. In DNA, the CDR3 is TGTGCCACTCTAACTCGAGAGACAGGGGATGGAGGATATGGCTACACCTTC.

Regarding this clone: Other DNA sequences in this sample translate to the same CDR3. The chain combines TRBV9 with TRBJ1-2; tentative D call: TRBD1 (5 bases). The CDR3 covers 14 residues. CDR1 is SGDLS and CDR2 is YYNGEE in the germline V gene. V was shortened by 0 bases and J by 2 bases, with 8 bases between the two germline ends. The CDR3 protein is CASSVGRGNYGYTF. The CDR3 region has the DNA TGTGCCAGCAGCGTAGGACGGGGGAACTATGGCTACACCTTC.

The chain joins TRBV11-2 to TRBJ1-1, with D hard to call. V shed 2 bases and J shed 3 bases, with 10 bases lying between them. From germline, CDR1 is SGHAT and CDR2 FQNNGV. The CDR3 is 14 residues long. As DNA, the CDR3 is TGTGCCAGCAGCTTACCAGGTACTTACACTGAAGCTTTCTTT. Translated, it gives CASSLPGTYTEAFF. The whole variable domain, remainder taken from reference TRBV11-2 and TRBJ1-1, is EAGVAQSPRYKIIEKRQSVAFWCNPISGHATLYWYQQILGQGPKLLIQFQNNGVVDDSQLPKDRFSAERLKGVDSTLKIQPAKLEDSAVYLCASSLPGTYTEAFFGQGTRLTVV.

This rearrangement joins TRBV2 to TRBJ1-2; 7 bases match TRBD1. V shed 7 bases and J 4 bases; nucleotides not matched to a gene: 6. The V gene's germline CDR1 is SNHLY and CDR2 FYNNEI. The CDR3 consists of 13 residues. The CDR3 here is CASTVGQSYGYTF. The CDR3 DNA follows: TGTGCCAGCACTGTGGGACAGAGCTATGGCTACACCTTC.

The V gene is TRBV12-3 or TRBV12-4, the J gene TRBJ2-1; 12 bases fit TRBD1. The CDR3 runs 13 residues. After removal of 6 bases from V and 14 bases from J, the junction contained 8 bases not matched to a gene. Written as DNA, the CDR3 is TGTGCCAGCAGCCTTAGCGGGACAGGGGGCGAGTTCTTC. Translated: CASSLSGTGGEFF.

The CDR3 DNA sequence: TGCGCCAGCAGTCAGGCGGCATTTGGACAGTCCTACGAGCAGTACTTC. Protein: CASSQAAFGQSYEQYF. This rearrangement joins TRBV23-1 to TRBJ2-7; possible D gene TRBD1, 6 bases. TRBV23-1 is known as an ORF, though its function is uncertain. This CDR3 contains 16 residues. V gave up 3 bases and J gave up 1 base, with 16 bases separating them.

The gene calls are TRBV28 and TRBJ2-1, with D possibly being TRBD2 (6 bases). This CDR3 spans 13 amino acids. Per the germline V gene, CDR1 is MDHEN and CDR2 is SYDVKM. The V end was cut by 1 base, the J end by 9 bases, with 10 bases between. Here the CDR3 reads CASSLYGGIEQFF. The CDR3 DNA reads TGTGCCAGCAGTTTATACGGCGGGATTGAGCAGTTCTTC.

This clone has only one observation. The chain carries TRBV7-2 and TRBJ2-1; 12 bases line up with TRBD2. CDR3 length equals 16 residues. Germline values: CDR1 SGHTA, CDR2 FQGNSA. The J segment lost 5 bases and the V segment lost 5 bases, leaving 7 bases of the junction unmatched. DNA for the CDR3: TGTGCCAGCAGCACCCGACTAGCGGGAGACCACAATGAGCAGTTCTTC. Amino acids: CASSTRLAGDHNEQFF. Drawing the rest from reference TRBV7-2 and TRBJ2-1, the complete variable domain is GAGVSQSPSNKVTEKGKDVELRCDPISGHTALYWYRQSLGQGLEFLIYFQGNSAPDKSGLPSDRFSAERTGGSVSTLTIQRTQQEDSAVYLCASSTRLAGDHNEQFFGPGTRLTVL.

V usage is TRBV15 and J usage is TRBJ1-2, with D maybe TRBD1 (5 bases). V was trimmed by 0 bases and J by 1 base, leaving 12 bases between them. CDR3 length: 16 residues. The germline V gene has CDR1 LNHNV and CDR2 YYDKDF (reference sequence). This chain's CDR3 is CATSRDGRRDNYGYTF. Here the CDR3 DNA reads TGTGCCACCAGCAGAGATGGACGCAGGGATAACTATGGCTACACCTTC. Based on the CDR3 plus reference TRBV15 and TRBJ1-2, the full variable domain is DAMVIQNPRYQVTQFGKPVTLSCSQTLNHNVMYWYQQKSSQAPKLLFHYYDKDFNNEADTPDNFQSRRPNTSFCFLDIRSPGLGDTAMYLCATSRDGRRDNYGYTFGSGTRLTVV.

This sequence joins TRBV5-6 and TRBJ1-4, with D perhaps matching TRBD1 (6 bases). The V end lost 4 bases, the J end lost 6 bases, and 13 bases lay between the germline ends. This CDR3 is built from 14 residues. Looked up from germline, CDR1 is SGHDT and CDR2 is YYEEEE. The CDR3 DNA reads TGTGCCAGCAGCCCGGTACAGGGAGATGAAAAACTGTTTTTT. Residues: CASSPVQGDEKLFF.

The V gene is TRBV6-5, the J gene TRBJ2-7, with 9 bases matching TRBD1. The CDR3 is 14 residues long. With V trimmed by 3 bases and J by 2 bases, 2 bases remained unmatched. Germline CDR1 reads MNHEY; CDR2 reads SVGAGI. The CDR3 nucleotides read TGTGCCAGCAGTTATTGGGACAGGGCCTACGAGCAGTACTTC. Encoded protein: CASSYWDRAYEQYF.

The chain couples TRBV4-1 to TRBJ1-2; D might be TRBD1 (5 bases). V dropped 3 bases and J dropped 8 bases, with 19 bases sitting between them. Looked up from germline, CDR1 is MGHRA and CDR2 is YSYEKL. The CDR3 totals 15 residues. Here the CDR3 DNA reads TGCGCCAGCAGCCAGGGACCCGGGAGTGGGGACGGCTACACCTTC. This translates into CASSQGPGSGDGYTF.

This chain uses TRBV18 with TRBJ1-4; TRBD1 aligns across 12 bases. This CDR3 has 16 residues. CDR1 is KGHSH, CDR2 LQKENI, per germline. V lost 0 bases to trimming and J lost 6 bases; unmatched junction nucleotides: 2. The CDR3 bases are TGTGCCAGCTCACCACCGGGGACAGGGGGCTATGAAAAACTGTTTTTT. Amino acid sequence: CASSPPGTGGYEKLFF.

The V call is TRBV6-2 or TRBV6-3, the J call TRBJ2-3, with TRBD2 identical over 8 bases. V trimming: 4 bases; J trimming: 4 bases; junction bases outside the gene matches: 7. The CDR3 loop spans 15 amino acids. Per germline, CDR1 MNHEY and CDR2 SVGEGT. The CDR3 DNA reads as TGTGCCAGCAGTTTGTACGGGGGGGCGTCAGATACGCAGTATTTT. This gives the protein CASSLYGGASDTQYF.

V usage is TRBV7-2 and J usage is TRBJ1-4; no definite D call. In germline, CDR1 is SGHTA, CDR2 FQGNSA. V lost 2 bases, J lost 4 bases, and 14 bases lay in between. The CDR3 is 16 amino acids. CDR3 nucleotides: TGTGCCAGCAGCTTATCCCCACGGGTTAATAATGAAAAACTGTTTTTT. This gives the protein CASSLSPRVNNEKLFF.

The rearrangement uses TRBV30 and TRBJ2-2, with D possibly matching TRBD2 (6 bases). V lost 4 bases and J 6 bases, leaving 15 bases between the germline ends. Germline-derived CDR1 and CDR2 are GTSNPN and SVGIG (reference sequence). The CDR3 is made up of 14 amino acids. CDR3 DNA: TGTGCCTGGAAGCTATATTCGGGGGCCGGGGAGCTGTTTTTT. Protein: CAWKLYSGAGELFF.

The rearrangement joins TRBV27 to TRBJ1-4; D not certain. Germline CDR1 MNHEY, CDR2 SMNVEV (reference sequence). This CDR3 region has 17 residues. Trimming pared 1 base from V and 3 bases from J, leaving 15 bases between. CDR3 nucleotide sequence: TGTGCCAGCAGTTTATTCTCGACACCGAGGGCTAATGAAAAACTGTTTTTT. Residues: CASSLFSTPRANEKLFF. Full variable domain (outside the CDR3, taken from reference TRBV27 and TRBJ1-4): EAQVTQNPRYLITVTGKKLTVTCSQNMNHEYMSWYRQDPGLGLRQIYYSMNVEVTDKGDVPEGYKVSRKEKRNFPLILESPSPNQTSLYFCASSLFSTPRANEKLFFGSGTQLSVL.

In its sample, this clone was seen once. The CDR3 spells CASSYRTAYEQYF. CDR3 coding DNA: TGTGCCAGCAGCTATAGGACAGCCTACGAGCAGTACTTC. The chain joins TRBV7-2 to TRBJ2-7; tentative D call: TRBD1 (6 bases). Trimming pared 4 bases from V and 2 bases from J, leaving 9 bases between. The CDR3 extends over 13 amino acids. From germline, CDR1 is SGHTA and CDR2 FQGNSA.

This chain joins TRBV9 and TRBJ2-7, with 7 bases matching TRBD1. The junction had 3 bases not matched to a gene; V was cut back by 3 bases and J by 0 bases. Germline V lookup: CDR1 SGDLS, CDR2 YYNGEE. There are 14 residues in the CDR3. The CDR3 is CASSGRDSSYEQYF. CDR3 in DNA: TGTGCCAGCAGCGGCCGGGACAGCTCCTACGAGCAGTACTTC.

The count of this clone is one. The chain links TRBV7-2 to TRBJ1-2; tentatively, D is TRBD1 (5 bases). V shed 5 bases and J shed 4 bases, with 14 bases lying between them. Germline loops: CDR1 SGHTA, CDR2 FQGNSA. CDR3 length: 14 residues. CDR3 in DNA: TGTGCCAGCAGCGAAGACAGAAAAAGCTATGGCTACACCTTC. It yields the protein CASSEDRKSYGYTF. The full variable domain, completed using reference TRBV7-2 and TRBJ1-2, is GAGVSQSPSNKVTEKGKDVELRCDPISGHTALYWYRQSLGQGLEFLIYFQGNSAPDKSGLPSDRFSAERTGGSVSTLTIQRTQQEDSAVYLCASSEDRKSYGYTFGSGTRLTVV.

V usage is TRBV7-9 and J usage is TRBJ2-1; 10 bases agree with TRBD1. V lost 0 bases to trimming and J lost 6 bases; unmatched junction nucleotides: 8. This CDR3 is 17 amino acids long. From germline, CDR1 is SEHNR and CDR2 FQNEAQ (reference sequence). The CDR3 DNA reads TGTGCCAGCAGCTTAGCTATTGCTGACAGGGGGCTCAATGAGCAGTTCTTC. Its translation: CASSLAIADRGLNEQFF.

V usage is TRBV7-2 and J usage is TRBJ2-5; maybe TRBD2 (6 bases). Trimming left V 3 bases short and J 5 bases short, with 16 bases between. Germline CDR1 and CDR2: SGHTA and FQGNSA. The CDR3 extends over 15 amino acids. The CDR3 DNA sequence: TGTGCCAGCAGCTTCCTGGCGGGGAGAGGGGAGACCCAGTACTTC. It yields the protein CASSFLAGRGETQYF.

The chain is built from TRBV4-2 and TRBJ1-1, with a tentative D call TRBD1 (5 bases). The CDR3 consists of 13 residues. Looked up from germline, CDR1 is LGHNA and CDR2 is YNFKEQ. The V gene lost 4 bases and the J gene lost 4 bases, with 10 bases spanning the gap. DNA for the CDR3: TGTGCCAGCAGCCGGTCGGGGGGCACTGAAGCTTTCTTT. Residues: CASSRSGGTEAFF.

The chain couples TRBV29-1 to TRBJ1-2, with 9 positions matching TRBD1. Germline V gene sequence: CDR1 SQVTM, CDR2 ANQGSEA. The CDR3 runs to 13 residues. V trimming: 3 bases; J trimming: 8 bases; junction bases outside the gene matches: 7. The DNA of the CDR3 is TGCAGCGTTGATCAGACAGGGGGATGGGGCTACACCTTC. It is translated as CSVDQTGGWGYTF.